This T cell receptor beta chain was obtained from a study of cytomegalovirus exposure and HLA in healthy donors. For the study at large: Drawn from HLA-typed donors, around 85 million unique TCRs were held in an early data release. Findings of the study overall: Sequence variants that were highly shared formed a cluster that was likely a sequencing artifact.

The table lists this clone with a few counts. The target antigen is unknown. In the PCR, 60 Vbeta and 13 Jbeta primers were used. Data came from immunoSEQ multiplex PCR; TCRdb stores just in-frame clones and leaves some out. The table lists about 130,000 clones, about two thirds of them singletons. The TCR originated in a woman aged 55-70 years in good health and CMV-seropositive. Sequenced sample: PBMCs.

Here the CDR3 DNA reads TGTGCCAGCAGCCTTGACAGGGTTAGAGGTGAAAAACTGTTTTTT. Residues: CASSLDRVRGEKLFF. The chain combines TRBV6-1 with TRBJ1-4, with 7 bases lining up with TRBD1. With V trimmed by 6 bases and J by 7 bases, 11 bases remained unmatched. The CDR3 contains 15 residues. Germline CDR1 reads MNHNS; CDR2 reads SASEGT.